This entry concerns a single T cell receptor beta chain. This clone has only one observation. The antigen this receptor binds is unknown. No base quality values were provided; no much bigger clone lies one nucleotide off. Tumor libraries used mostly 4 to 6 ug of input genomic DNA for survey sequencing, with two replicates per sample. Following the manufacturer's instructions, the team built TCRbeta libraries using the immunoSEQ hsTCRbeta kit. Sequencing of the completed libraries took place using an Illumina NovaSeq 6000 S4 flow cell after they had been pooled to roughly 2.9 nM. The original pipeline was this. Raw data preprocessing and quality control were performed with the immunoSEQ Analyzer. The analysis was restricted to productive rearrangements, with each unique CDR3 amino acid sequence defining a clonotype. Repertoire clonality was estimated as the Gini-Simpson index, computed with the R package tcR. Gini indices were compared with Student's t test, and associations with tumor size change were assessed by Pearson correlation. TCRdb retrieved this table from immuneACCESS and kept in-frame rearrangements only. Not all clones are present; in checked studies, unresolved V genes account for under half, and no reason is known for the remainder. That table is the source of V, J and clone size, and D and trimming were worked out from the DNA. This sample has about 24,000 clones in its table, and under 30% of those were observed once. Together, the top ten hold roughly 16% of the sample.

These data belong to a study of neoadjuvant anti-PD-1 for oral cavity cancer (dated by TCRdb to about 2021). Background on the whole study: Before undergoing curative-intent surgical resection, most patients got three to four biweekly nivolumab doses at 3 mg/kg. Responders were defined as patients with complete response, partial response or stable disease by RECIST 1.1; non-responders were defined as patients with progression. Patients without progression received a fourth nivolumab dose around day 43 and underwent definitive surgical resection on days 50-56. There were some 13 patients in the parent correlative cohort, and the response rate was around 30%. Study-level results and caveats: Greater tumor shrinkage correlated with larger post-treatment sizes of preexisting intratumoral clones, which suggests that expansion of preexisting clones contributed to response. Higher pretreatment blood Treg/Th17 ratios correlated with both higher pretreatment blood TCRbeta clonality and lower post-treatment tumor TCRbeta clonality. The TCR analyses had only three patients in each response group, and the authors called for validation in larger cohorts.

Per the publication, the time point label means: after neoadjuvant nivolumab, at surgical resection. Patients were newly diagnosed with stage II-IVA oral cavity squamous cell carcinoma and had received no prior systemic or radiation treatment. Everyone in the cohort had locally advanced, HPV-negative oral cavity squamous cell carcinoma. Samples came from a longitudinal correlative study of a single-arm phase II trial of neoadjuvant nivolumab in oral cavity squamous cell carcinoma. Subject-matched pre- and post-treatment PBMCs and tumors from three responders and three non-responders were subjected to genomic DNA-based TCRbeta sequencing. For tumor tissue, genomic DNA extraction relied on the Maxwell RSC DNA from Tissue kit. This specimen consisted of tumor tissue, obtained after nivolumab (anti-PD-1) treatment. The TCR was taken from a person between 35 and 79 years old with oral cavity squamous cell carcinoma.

The CDR3 protein: CASSQAWGVGEKLFF. The DNA sequence is as follows: TGCGCCAGCAGCCAAGCCTGGGGGGTTGGTGAAAAACTGTTTTTT. The sequence joins TRBV4-1 to TRBJ1-4; TRBD1 is possibly the D segment (5 matching bases). Sequences MGHRA (CDR1) and YSYEKL (CDR2) are obtained from the germline V gene. V is pared back by 1 base and J by 7 bases, with 13 bases lying between the germline termini. The CDR3 contains 15 residues, cysteine and phenylalanine counted. The sequence is cut down to CDR3 DNA, 45 bases in frame from base 1.